This TCR beta chain stems from a study of cytomegalovirus exposure and HLA in healthy donors (TCRdb year 2017). Regarding the study in general: According to an earlier analysis of 587 of the donors, some 180 million T cells yielded 117 million unique TCR beta sequences and roughly 280 Gb of sequence data. Every discovery cohort repertoire had been produced on one sequencing platform. The study was designed to test whether signatures of past pathogen exposure could be identified by cataloging public T cell receptors. To study patterns of TCR occurrence, a later analysis re-analyzed previously published TCR beta repertoires from hundreds of donors and added high-resolution HLA genotyping. To decide whether each TCR beta V gene segment behaved as functional or pseudogenic, an earlier analysis of approximately 600 of the donors relied on high-throughput TCR beta sequencing. Both class I and class II loci were covered by HLA typing, at four-digit resolution. Genome-wide SNP genotypes for about 60% of the 666 donors were used in a later genetic analysis, which treated that subset as a discovery cohort. Using immunosequencing, the study profiled T cell repertoires from some 670 subjects and related those repertoires to cytomegalovirus serostatus. High-throughput TCR immunosequencing, statistical association of individual TCRs with disease status, and machine learning were combined to predict cytomegalovirus infection status. Five DR-DQ haplotypes were handled as single units for association and clustering, since linkage in the cohort was strong. An early release covering roughly 640 HLA-typed donors comprised approximately 300 gigabases of sequencing data and around 80 million unique TCR sequences. Rather than drawing on any new phenotypic data, the later analysis identified candidate immune exposures from TCR beta sequences and the way those sequences occurred across donors. The number of typed donors differed by locus: roughly 629-640 for A, B, C, DRB1 and DQB1; 500 to 550 for DQA1; roughly 600 for DPA1; and around 450 for DPB1. Along with the roughly 700-subject first cohort, a separate validation cohort of over 90 different subjects was used. Among some 400 genotyped donors of the cohort, an average of around 240,000 unique TCR beta nucleotide sequences were sequenced per donor, roughly 20% of them non-productive. Donor age, sex, ethnicity and CMV serostatus were collected together with the repertoire data. Of the roughly 410 genotyped donors, 81% were placed in the genetic ancestry cluster associated with self-reported Caucasian donors. Summary of the overall study and its limitations: In vitro tests confirmed that a few of the cytomegalovirus-associated TCR beta chains recognize cytomegalovirus antigens. For the cohort, immune exposure information was limited to CMV serostatus. The cohort was sequenced for TCR beta chains only, and without alpha or paired-chain data the features that could be detected were limited. In a later analysis, the rate of TCR association differed among HLA loci, with DRB1 alleles having the most associated TCRs and HLA-C alleles having the fewest. Most TCR sequences were seen in very few donors, while some public TCRs were found in many individuals. Because HLA typing was missing for some donors at each locus, association tests included only the typed subset. Compared with equally common non-associated chains, HLA-associated TCR beta chains in a later analysis were more clonally expanded and had lower generation probabilities. Correlated functional status among segregating V segments might reflect linkage disequilibrium, but an unknown experimental factor could not be ruled out. A later genetic analysis reported fewer N-insertions in productive TCRs among donors in an Asian-associated ancestry cluster than the roughly 720-donor mean. A later analysis found that most CMV-associated TCR beta chains appeared HLA-restricted, with HLA associations seemingly driven largely by CMV exposure. V-gene and J-gene trimming of TCR beta chains was associated with a missense DCLRE1C variant in a later genetic analysis, and the association was replicated in an independent cohort. In a later analysis, several top co-occurrence clusters were reported to appear linked to parvovirus B19, influenza, CMV and Epstein-Barr virus. In a later analysis, 16,951 TCR beta sequences were associated with specific HLA alleles at a false discovery rate of 0.05. A further reported finding was that TCR beta sequences accurately predicted the HLA-A and HLA-B alleles for most subjects in the first cohort. Approximately 16 rarely observed V segments, including chromosome 9 orphons, were excluded from the earlier analysis of some 590 of the donors because counts were too low. Strong co-occurrence of HLA alleles, especially DR and DQ, made assigning TCR associations to individual alleles difficult. The authors suggested that the approach could potentially be extended to other disease states and immunological phenotypes. Presence/absence analyses assumed roughly uniform sequencing depth across donors, an assumption that may not hold. The sequencing pipeline was judged likely to have produced a cluster of highly shared sequence variants as a technical artifact. Cytomegalovirus status was reported to be diagnosed by the classifier with high specificity and sensitivity in both the original and validation cohorts. An earlier analysis of roughly 570 of the donors showed that most TCR beta V segments appeared in productive rearrangements either about 87% or about 30% of the time, which broadly matched IMGT annotations. In the study, approximately 150 TCR beta chains were listed as associated with cytomegalovirus.

Points on this clone: Its antigen has not been determined. Per-base qualities were not stored, and no clone one base away is much larger.

The library was built by means of the immunoSEQ multiplex PCR assay. For the multiplex PCR, a mixture combining 60 forward primers for TCR Vbeta segments and 13 reverse primers for TCR Jbeta segments was used. The CDR3 region of rearranged TCR beta genes was amplified from genomic DNA by a multiplex PCR assay. The amplified TCR beta libraries were sequenced on the Illumina HiSeq System as 87-base-pair reads. The authors processed their data as follows. Across the 700 or so repertoires, a later analysis counted tens of millions of unique TCR beta chains, around 11 million of which were shared by at least two donors. Raw reads were error-corrected and collapsed into unique sequences with a nearest-neighbor algorithm that merged closely related sequences to remove PCR and sequencing errors. CDR3 sequences were aligned to IMGT reference sequences to assign V, D and J gene segments. Each retained sequence needed at least a six-nucleotide match to both a V gene segment and a J gene segment. A rearrangement was called productive if the CDR3 had no stop codons and remained in frame with V and J, and every other rearrangement was called non-productive. Following IMGT convention, CDR3 was defined as the stretch from the second conserved V-encoded cysteine to the conserved J-encoded phenylalanine. Sequences without an unambiguous match to a single V gene segment were excluded from the earlier analysis of approximately 600 of the donors. In an earlier analysis of 587 of the donors, V segments were called functional above 56.7% productive rearrangements and were called segregating when the between-donor standard deviation exceeded 5%. To diagnose cytomegalovirus status from the catalog of TCR beta chain sequences, a statistical classification framework was built. V and J gene assignment, in a later analysis, came from comparing TCR nucleotide sequences with IMGT/GENE-DB human TR gene sequences. In a later analysis, CDR3 sequences and most-parsimonious VDJ recombination scenarios were assigned using the TCRdist pipeline. In a later analysis, each TCR beta chain was defined by its CDR3 amino acid sequence together with its V-gene family, and reads without a unique V-gene family were excluded. In a later analysis, around 600 highly shared, low-generation-probability nucleotide sequences were removed to address suspected cross-contamination and a sequencing artifact. For each public chain, a later analysis derived a clonal expansion index from normalized ranks of inferred template counts within each repertoire. In a later analysis, generation probabilities were computed with a VDJ recombination model fitted to out-of-frame rearrangements, and the resulting probabilities were checked against IGoR. A later analysis scored TCR-TCR, TCR-HLA and TCR-CMV co-occurrence with hypergeometric tests, applying a repertoire-size bias correction to TCR pairs. In a later analysis, false discovery rates were estimated by permuting HLA or CMV assignments 20 times. In a later analysis, co-occurring TCRs were grouped using DBSCAN, with TCRdist sequence similarity added in when clustering inside HLA-allele-positive subsets. Repertoires with fewer than 30,000 or more than 120,000 public chains, plus five repertoires with anomalous nucleotide sharing, were excluded from co-occurrence clustering. Sourced from immuneACCESS, this table was stored by TCRdb with only in-frame sequences that have V and J called. A share of the clones is absent; for the studies checked, an unresolved V gene accounts for under half, and the remainder has no known explanation. Clone size and the V and J calls come from that table; the DNA yielded D and trimming. Within this sample are about 160,000 clones, with around three quarters of them counted one time only. Approximately 2.3% of the sample comes from the top ten.

The cohort consisted of hundreds of healthy bone marrow donors. Cohort members were all nominally healthy when sampled, although unrecorded immune exposures were likely present. The donor was CMV seronegative and was included in the group of 352 seronegative cohort members. Each donor provided a peripheral blood sample, and peripheral blood mononuclear cells were used for TCR beta sequencing. The Qiagen DNeasy Blood Extraction Kit was used to extract genomic DNA from the blood cell samples. This clonotype was obtained from a man aged 35 to 55 in good health and CMV-seronegative. The sequencing sample was made of PBMCs.

Here the CDR3 is given as CASSYTGGGETQYF. The nucleotide sequence reads TGTGCCAGCAGTTACACAGGGGGCGGAGAGACCCAGTACTTC. The chain uses TRBV6-6 and TRBJ2-5; 9 bases in between match TRBD1. Trimming accounts for 2 bases at V and 4 bases at J, while the number of junction bases matched to no gene is 2. From cysteine to phenylalanine, the CDR3 is 14 amino acids long. Just CDR3 DNA is preserved here, 42 bases in frame from base 1. CDR1 and CDR2, per the germline V gene (reference sequence), are MNHNY and SVGAGI.